This T cell receptor beta chain is drawn from a study of patients with pleural tuberculosis. TCRdb reprocessed the reads with MiXCR, giving one entry per CDR3 protein. The table lists around 54,000 distinct CDR3 sequences, 5.5% to 8% of them singletons. This clonotype has at least ten counts. This CDR3 region has 12 residues. Trimming shortened V by 2 bases and J by 6 bases, and 4 bases separated the two germline ends. Germline values: CDR1 SGHAT, CDR2 FQNNGV. J is TRBJ2-2 and V is TRBV11-2; D call uncertain. This clonotype was obtained from a human donor with pleural tuberculosis. The CDR3 DNA follows: TGTGCCAGCAGCTTATTTGCCGGGGAGCTGTTTTTT. This codes for CASSLFAGELFF.